This T cell receptor (beta chain) is drawn from a study of post-analysis software for immune sequencing data. Across the whole study: Both relapsing-remitting and secondary progressive multiple sclerosis featured among the disease courses, as did progressive-relapsing multiple sclerosis.

Turning to this clonotype: Antigen: not known. A much larger clone sits a single nucleotide away, making a read error possible.

Built from TCR beta cDNA, the libraries had unique molecular identifiers in them. Between 1 and 10 million T cells gave rise to around 500,000 cDNA molecules. TCRdb passed the PCR reads through MiXCR, listing each CDR3 protein once. The sample includes hundreds of thousands of distinct CDR3 sequences, 25% to 30% of them seen just once. The CDR3 has 15 amino acids. Trimming took 0 bases from V and 6 from J; bases not matched to a gene: 4. Germline assignment: CDR1 SGHRS and CDR2 YFSETQ. General study findings and limits: Controls had lower frequencies than patients of 4 or 5 TRBV segments, which included TRBV5-6, TRBV5-1 and TRBV20-1. Multiple sclerosis patients showed significantly lower normalized Chao1 diversity than controls did. Analysis by F measure revealed that same-batch samples clustered strongly together.

The sequence was obtained from a girl between 10 and 17 years old with multiple sclerosis. The sequenced sample was blood. This chain uses TRBV5-1 with TRBJ2-1; TRBD2 matches 9 bases. CDR3 amino acids: CASSLVVSGGNEQFF. The CDR3 region has the DNA TGCGCCAGCAGCTTGGTGGTTAGCGGGGGCAATGAGCAGTTCTTC.